One sample yielded the 10 T cell receptor beta chains listed below, sequenced in a study of T cells in Graves' hyperthyroidism and ophthalmopathy. RNA transcripts served as the template for amplifying TCR beta CDR3 regions. The HTBI set primed first-round TCR CDR3 RT-PCR. TCRdb used MiXCR to reprocess the multiplex PCR reads, holding one entry per CDR3 protein. Here the sample spans roughly 700,000 distinct CDR3 sequences, roughly a sixth being singletons. Sequencing used blood. The source of these receptors is a man aged 50-59 years with Graves' hyperthyroidism.

The table lists this clonotype with a few counts. The V call is TRBV29-1, the J call TRBJ1-1; D not certain. The germline V gene has CDR1 SQVTM and CDR2 ANQGSEA. Trimming shortened V by 6 bases and J by 2 bases, and 10 bases separated the two germline ends. This CDR3 comprises 12 residues. The CDR3 DNA reads TGCAGCGTCGTCGACGGAAACACTGAAGCTTTCTTT. This encodes CSVVDGNTEAFF.

This clonotype was seen ten or more times. J is TRBJ2-3 and V is TRBV2, with D perhaps TRBD1 or TRBD2 (5 bases each). V shed 2 bases and J shed 1 base, with 16 bases lying between them. The V gene's germline CDR1 is SNHLY and CDR2 FYNNEI. The CDR3 sequence is 17 residues long. For the CDR3, the DNA is TGTGCCAGCAGTGAAAAGGGGACCGATGGGGGCACAGATACGCAGTATTTT. Protein sequence: CASSEKGTDGGTDTQYF.

A few counts support this clonotype. The rearrangement uses TRBV20-1 and TRBJ2-7, with a tentative D call TRBD1 (5 bases). Germline V gene lookup returns CDR1 DFQATT and CDR2 SNEGSKA (reference sequence). The CDR3 has 11 amino acids. Trimming removed 1 base at V and 6 bases at J, with 7 bases between. The CDR3 bases are TGCAGTGCTAGAGTTAGGGGCGAGCAGTACTTC. Its translation is CSARVRGEQYF.

The chain carries TRBV19 and TRBJ2-1; 7 nucleotides agree with TRBD1. V trimming: 6 bases; J trimming: 10 bases; junction bases outside the gene matches: 9. The germline V gene has CDR1 LNHDA and CDR2 SQIVND (reference sequence). The CDR3 loop spans 13 amino acids. CDR3 residues: CASRATGVGEQFF. The DNA of the CDR3 is TGTGCCAGTAGAGCCACAGGGGTCGGGGAGCAGTTCTTC.

This chain uses TRBV14 with TRBJ1-1; 7 bases are a match to TRBD1. V lost 4 bases to trimming and J lost 4 bases; unmatched junction nucleotides: 9. Germline V gene sequence: CDR1 SGHDN, CDR2 FVKESK. The CDR3 sequence is 15 residues long. The CDR3 DNA follows: TGTGCCAGCAGCCGCCCTACAGGGGTGGGCACTGAAGCTTTCTTT. Translated: CASSRPTGVGTEAFF.

In this sample, this clonotype turned up many times. The chain links TRBV11-3 to TRBJ2-2; TRBD2 might be the D (6 bases). This CDR3 has 17 residues. The ends were cut back, 1 base at V and 0 bases at J, with 12 bases in the middle. Germline-derived CDR1 and CDR2 are SGHNT and YENEEA. The CDR3 DNA reads TGTGCCAGCAGCTTAGCGACGGGACTGACGAACACCGGGGAGCTGTTTTTT. This codes for CASSLATGLTNTGELFF.

This clonotype was seen ten or more times. J is TRBJ2-7 and V is TRBV2, with a tentative D call TRBD1 (5 bases). This CDR3 is 15 amino acids long. Trimming pared 3 bases from V and 2 bases from J, leaving 14 bases between. Germline CDR1 is SNHLY and CDR2 is FYNNEI. The CDR3 reads CASSDLGHGTYEQYF. The CDR3 nucleotides read TGTGCCAGCAGTGACCTCGGACACGGAACCTACGAGCAGTACTTC.

In this sample, this clonotype turned up many times. The chain links TRBV28 to TRBJ2-1; 9 positions agree with TRBD1. The CDR3 consists of 16 residues. Losses at the gene ends were 5 bases for V and 7 bases for J; bases not matched to a gene: 12. Per germline, CDR1 MDHEN and CDR2 SYDVKM. The CDR3 DNA follows: TGTGCCAGCAGTGCCTCGAACCCGGGACAGGGAAATGAGCAGTTCTTC. Translating it yields CASSASNPGQGNEQFF.

This clonotype was counted a few times. The junction departs from germline at one end; a sequencing error may be responsible. The V and J genes are TRBV2 and TRBJ2-5; 7 bases map to TRBD1. This CDR3 comprises 14 residues. Per germline, CDR1 SNHLY and CDR2 FYNNEI. The CDR3 reads CASTLGQTQETQHF. DNA of the CDR3: TGTGCCAGCACCTTGGGACAGACTCAAGAGACCCAGCACTTC.

Only one count was recorded for this clonotype. The V call is TRBV19, the J call TRBJ2-3; D perhaps matches TRBD2 (6 bases). Per the germline V gene, CDR1 is LNHDA and CDR2 is SQIVND (reference sequence). Deletions cut 4 bases from V and 0 bases from J, with 17 bases between. The CDR3 is 17 amino acids. CDR3 coding DNA: TGTGCCAGTAGTACCGACTTTAGCGGTACTAGCACAGATACGCAGTATTTT. Translating it yields CASSTDFSGTSTDTQYF.